Following are 27 T cell receptor beta chains from one sample sequenced in a study of T-cell reconstitution after alpha-beta-depleted transplantation in children. Molecular barcoding with unique molecular identifiers was used for the TCRbeta library. Each CDR3 protein gets one entry after TCRdb re-called the PCR reads with MiXCR. This sample yields hundreds of thousands of distinct CDR3 sequences, of which around 13% are seen a single time; 4.5% to 6% belongs to the top ten. Sequenced here: PBMCs from the stem cell graft donor, sampled from the stem cell graft. These receptors all come from a human donor who donated a stem cell graft to a child with combined immunodeficiency.

CDR3 sequence (DNA): TGTGCCTGGAGTGTACATATGGAAACCGGGGAGCTGTTTTTT. Its translation is CAWSVHMETGELFF. The genes are TRBV30 and TRBJ2-2; no reliable D call. This CDR3 spans 14 amino acids. Germline V CDR1 and CDR2: GTSNPN, SVGIG (reference sequence). V lost 0 bases and J lost 5, with 10 bases in between.

The table lists this clonotype with a few counts. The CDR3 protein is CASSYGAVQETQYF. For the CDR3, the DNA is TGTGCCAGCAGTTACGGGGCAGTCCAAGAGACCCAGTACTTC. The gene calls are TRBV6-5 and TRBJ2-5, with TRBD1 as a possible D gene (5 bases). This CDR3 region has 14 residues. Germline CDR1 is MNHEY and CDR2 is SVGAGI. V was cut by 2 bases and J by 1 base, with 8 bases left in between.

There are a few counts of this clonotype. The J gene is TRBJ2-1, the V gene TRBV7-8, with 7 bases that match TRBD1. The CDR3 extends over 12 amino acids. After removal of 5 bases from V and 8 bases from J, the junction contained 3 bases not matched to a gene. The V gene's germline CDR1 is SGHVS and CDR2 FQNEAQ. The CDR3 sequence is CASSLTGDEQFF. For the CDR3, the DNA is TGTGCCAGCAGCCTTACAGGGGATGAGCAGTTCTTC. Filled out from reference TRBV7-8 and TRBJ2-1, the complete variable domain reads GAGVSQSPRYKVAKRGQDVALRCDPISGHVSLFWYQQALGQGPEFLTYFQNEAQLDKSGLPSDRFFAERPEGSVSTLKIQRTQQEDSAVYLCASSLTGDEQFFGPGTRLTVL.

This clonotype occurred a few times. The chain joins TRBV4-3 to TRBJ1-5; D is undetermined. V was trimmed by 0 bases and J by 3 bases, leaving 15 bases between them. Germline V CDR1 and CDR2: LGHNA, YSLEER. CDR3 length equals 17 residues. Here the CDR3 reads CASSQDGSRASNQPQHF. The CDR3, as DNA: TGCGCCAGCAGCCAAGATGGGAGCAGAGCTTCCAATCAGCCCCAGCATTTT.

This clonotype was found many times. The rearrangement joins TRBV7-9 to TRBJ2-1; D gene unclear. CDR1 and CDR2 (germline): SEHNR, FQNEAQ (reference sequence). Trimming shortened V by 3 bases and J by 0 bases, and 9 bases separated the two germline ends. The CDR3 totals 15 residues. The CDR3 DNA follows: TGTGCCAGCAGCTTGGGTCGAGGCTCCTACAATGAGCAGTTCTTC. Its protein product is CASSLGRGSYNEQFF.

The chain is built from TRBV4-2 and TRBJ2-1, with a weak D call TRBD1 (5 bases). The V gene's germline CDR1 is LGHNA and CDR2 YNFKEQ. The V gene lost 1 base and the J gene lost 0 bases, with 13 bases spanning the gap. This CDR3 spans 17 amino acids. This chain's CDR3 is CASSQAPPGHSYNEQFF. As DNA, the CDR3 is TGTGCCAGCAGCCAAGCGCCCCCAGGGCACTCCTACAATGAGCAGTTCTTC.

The CDR3 reads CASSLVEGRREQYF. CDR3 DNA: TGTGCCAGCAGCTTGGTAGAGGGGAGGCGTGAGCAGTACTTC. V usage is TRBV12-3 or TRBV12-4 and J usage is TRBJ2-7; the D gene is possibly TRBD2 (6 bases). CDR3 length equals 14 residues. The germline V and J ends were trimmed by 6 bases and 7 bases, with 19 bases remaining between them.

This chain connects TRBV5-1 to TRBJ1-1; TRBD1 matches 9 bases. CDR3 length equals 15 residues. V shed 2 bases and J 6 bases; nucleotides not matched to a gene: 8. Per the germline V gene, CDR1 is SGHRS and CDR2 is YFSETQ. CDR3 region: CASSFVTGGFPEAFF. In DNA form, the CDR3 reads TGCGCCAGCAGCTTCGTTACAGGGGGCTTCCCTGAAGCTTTCTTT.

This clonotype was seen a handful of times. The chain combines TRBV6-5 with TRBJ2-7, with 10 bases identical to TRBD1. There are 17 residues in the CDR3. Germline assignment: CDR1 MNHEY and CDR2 SVGAGI. After removal of 0 bases from V and 5 bases from J, the junction contained 10 bases not matched to a gene. The CDR3 DNA sequence: TGTGCCAGCAGTTACTCGAGGGTGGGGACAGGGGTCAACGAGCAGTACTTC. Encoded protein: CASSYSRVGTGVNEQYF.

This clonotype has more than one count but fewer than ten. This chain joins TRBV27 and TRBJ1-4; no reliable D call. The CDR3 length is 13 residues. The V end was cut by 3 bases, the J end by 6 bases, with 8 bases between. Per germline, CDR1 MNHEY and CDR2 SMNVEV (reference sequence). The CDR3 sequence: CASSFHPYEKLFF. CDR3 DNA sequence: TGTGCCAGCAGTTTCCATCCCTATGAAAAACTGTTTTTT.

This CDR3 reads CASSLAFASGGPYQETQYF. CDR3 coding DNA: TGTGCCAGCAGTTTAGCGTTCGCTAGCGGGGGACCCTACCAAGAGACCCAGTACTTC. V usage is TRBV12-3 or TRBV12-4 and J usage is TRBJ2-5; 10 nucleotides match TRBD2. With 0 bases clipped from V and 0 bases from J, the junction kept 10 bases outside the gene matches. The CDR3 extends over 19 amino acids.

The CDR3 DNA follows: TGTGCCAGTAGTCCCTGGGGGGACACTGAAGCTTTCTTT. Protein product: CASSPWGDTEAFF. The rearrangement uses TRBV19 and TRBJ1-1; D is perhaps TRBD1 (5 bases). Trimming pared 5 bases from V and 3 bases from J, leaving 10 bases between. Per the germline V gene, CDR1 is LNHDA and CDR2 is SQIVND (reference sequence). The CDR3 covers 13 residues.

This clonotype appeared a few times. The rearrangement uses TRBV2 and TRBJ2-7, with 10 positions matching TRBD1. V trimming: 6 bases; J trimming: 5 bases; junction bases outside the gene matches: 7. Germline-derived CDR1 and CDR2 are SNHLY and FYNNEI. The CDR3 is 14 amino acids. For the CDR3, the DNA is TGTGCCAGCAGCCCGGGACAGGGGCACCACGAGCAGTACTTC. This gives the protein CASSPGQGHHEQYF. Supplemented by reference TRBV2 and TRBJ2-7, the full variable domain reads EPEVTQTPSHQVTQMGQEVILRCVPISNHLYFYWYRQILGQKVEFLVSFYNNEISEKSEIFDDQFSVERPDGSNFTLKIRSTKLEDSAMYFCASSPGQGHHEQYFGPGTRLTVT.

This chain connects TRBV6-1 to TRBJ1-2, with 7 bases that match TRBD1. This CDR3 spans 13 amino acids. Germline-derived CDR1 and CDR2 are MNHNS and SASEGT. V lost 7 bases to trimming and J lost 2 bases; unmatched junction nucleotides: 4. CDR3 nucleotide sequence: TGTGCCAGCACGGACAGGCTCAACTATGGCTACACCTTC. As protein: CASTDRLNYGYTF.

This clonotype came up many times. V gene TRBV10-3 combines with J gene TRBJ1-6; D is possibly TRBD1 (5 bases). Germline V gene sequence: CDR1 ENHRY, CDR2 SYGVKD. The CDR3 contains 14 residues. Trimming removed 7 bases from V and 4 bases from J, with 11 bases in between. In nucleotides, the CDR3 is TGTGCCATCAAGTCGACAGTTTATAATTCACCCCTCCACTTT. Encoded protein: CAIKSTVYNSPLHF.

In this sample, this clonotype turned up many times. This chain uses TRBV5-1 with TRBJ2-1; maybe TRBD2 (6 bases). Trimming left V 3 bases short and J 8 bases short, with 30 bases between. This CDR3 spans 19 amino acids. CDR1 is SGHRS, CDR2 YFSETQ, per germline. The CDR3 region has the DNA TGCGCCAGCAGCTCTGGCCCTCAGGACTATCAACTTTTGTACCATGAGCAGTTCTTC. Protein sequence: CASSSGPQDYQLLYHEQFF.

The J gene is TRBJ2-1, the V gene TRBV21-1; the D segment call TRBD1 is taken from the table without a DNA check. TRBV21-1 is reported as a pseudogene. This CDR3 has 13 amino acids. CDR3 in DNA: TGTGCCAGCAGCAAAGCCAGGGGCAATGAGCAGTTCTTC. Protein: CASSKARGNEQFF.

This clonotype was observed many times. The chain is built from TRBV4-3 and TRBJ2-7, with 7 bases fitting TRBD2. CDR3 length equals 15 residues. The J segment lost 6 bases and the V segment lost 0 bases, leaving 8 bases of the junction unmatched. Germline loops: CDR1 LGHNA, CDR2 YSLEER. CDR3 protein: CASSQDPSGVSEQYF. CDR3 nucleotides: TGCGCCAGCAGCCAAGATCCTAGCGGAGTCTCCGAGCAGTACTTC.

The rearrangement joins TRBV11-3 to TRBJ2-1; D could derive from TRBD1 or TRBD2 (5 bases each). Trimming took off 0 bases at V and 9 bases at J, with 15 bases between the two ends. CDR3 size: 15 residues. CDR1 SGHNT and CDR2 YENEEA come from the germline V gene. The CDR3 sequence is CASSLDGTYPGEQFF. CDR3 bases: TGTGCCAGCAGCTTAGATGGGACCTACCCGGGTGAGCAGTTCTTC.

In this sample, this clonotype turned up a few times. The chain joins TRBV7-2 to TRBJ2-5, with TRBD2 identical over 16 bases. Germline lookup yields CDR1 SGHTA and CDR2 FQGNSA. This CDR3 has 15 amino acids. The V gene end was trimmed by 5 bases and the J gene end by 7 bases; junction bases not matched to a gene: 4. The DNA for the CDR3 is TGTGCCAGCAGCCGGGGACTAGCGGGAGGGTGGACCCAGTACTTC. It specifies CASSRGLAGGWTQYF.

With respect to this clonotype: The CDR3 does not close with the conserved phenylalanine or tryptophan, likely indicating a read error. The rearrangement uses TRBV11-2 and TRBJ2-1; 11 bases map to TRBD2. Losses at the gene ends were 5 bases for V and 4 bases for J; bases not matched to a gene: 10. Germline V gene data show CDR1 as SGHAT and CDR2 as FQNNGV. The CDR3 runs 17 residues. The CDR3 DNA reads TGTGCCAGCAGCCCCCCAGGGTTAGCGGGGGGGTACAATGAGCAGTTCTGC. Its translation: CASSPPGLAGGYNEQFC.

This clonotype was found a few times. The chain couples TRBV5-1 to TRBJ2-7; a possible D gene is TRBD1 (6 bases). Germline V lookup: CDR1 SGHRS, CDR2 YFSETQ. The V end lost 2 bases, the J end lost 3 bases, and 9 bases lay between the germline ends. The CDR3 sequence is 13 residues long. The CDR3 loop reads CASSLQQGYEQYF. The CDR3 coding sequence is TGCGCCAGCAGCTTACAACAGGGCTACGAGCAGTACTTC. Complete variable domain (other parts from reference TRBV5-1 and TRBJ2-7): KAGVTQTPRYLIKTRGQQVTLSCSPISGHRSVSWYQQTPGQGLQFLFEYFSETQRNKGNFPGRFSGRQFSNSRSEMNVSTLELGDSALYLCASSLQQGYEQYFGPGTRLTVT.

This clonotype was found a few times. V gene TRBV7-9 combines with J gene TRBJ2-5, with TRBD1 matching 9 bases. The CDR3 runs to 17 residues. V was clipped by 1 base and J by 5 bases; unmatched bases: 11. Germline values: CDR1 SEHNR, CDR2 FQNEAQ (reference sequence). The CDR3 DNA reads TGTGCCAGCAGCTTAGTTATCGGGACAGGGATCGGTGAGACCCAGTACTTC. It yields the protein CASSLVIGTGIGETQYF.

This clonotype was counted at least ten times. The V and J genes are TRBV15 and TRBJ2-1; 8 nucleotides match TRBD2. This CDR3 region has 14 residues. The junction had 5 bases not matched to a gene; V was cut back by 6 bases and J by 4 bases. Germline loops: CDR1 LNHNV, CDR2 YYDKDF (reference sequence). The CDR3 sequence is CATRGTSMYNEQFF. For the CDR3, the DNA is TGTGCCACCAGGGGGACTAGTATGTACAATGAGCAGTTCTTC.

This chain uses TRBV11-2 with TRBJ2-1; 9 positions agree with TRBD2. Germline V lookup: CDR1 SGHAT, CDR2 FQNNGV. The CDR3 totals 14 residues. With V trimmed by 5 bases and J by 9 bases, 8 bases remained unmatched. In DNA form, the CDR3 reads TGTGCCAGCAGCCGCTCCGGGACTAGCAGTGAGCAGTTCTTC. Its translation is CASSRSGTSSEQFF.

There are many counts of this clonotype. DNA for the CDR3: TGTGCCAGCAGGGCCTCGTTCGGGGAGCTGTTTTTT. Amino acids: CASRASFGELFF. The chain uses TRBV11-2 and TRBJ2-2; D gene ambiguous. V was cut by 6 bases and J by 7 bases, with 9 bases left in between. This CDR3 spans 12 amino acids. In germline, CDR1 is SGHAT, CDR2 FQNNGV.

This clonotype appeared many times. This chain uses TRBV5-1 with TRBJ2-7; 10 nucleotides align to TRBD2. Germline CDR1 SGHRS, CDR2 YFSETQ. CDR3 length: 16 residues. The V segment lost 0 bases and the J segment 5 bases; nucleotides outside the gene matches: 8. The CDR3 loop is CASSLALAGDPHEQYF. The CDR3 coding sequence is TGCGCCAGCAGCTTGGCCCTAGCGGGAGATCCCCACGAGCAGTACTTC.